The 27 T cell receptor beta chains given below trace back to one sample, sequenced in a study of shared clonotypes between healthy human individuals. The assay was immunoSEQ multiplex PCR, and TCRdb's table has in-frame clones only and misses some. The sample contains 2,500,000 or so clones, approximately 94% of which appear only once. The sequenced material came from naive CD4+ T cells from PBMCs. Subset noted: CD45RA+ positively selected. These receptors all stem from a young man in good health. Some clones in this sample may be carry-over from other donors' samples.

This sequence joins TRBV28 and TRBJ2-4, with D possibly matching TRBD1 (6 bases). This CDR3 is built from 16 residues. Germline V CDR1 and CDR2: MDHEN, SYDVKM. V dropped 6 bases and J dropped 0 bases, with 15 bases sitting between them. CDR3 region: CASRGTGPGAKNIQYF. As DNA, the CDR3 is TGTGCCAGCAGAGGAACAGGGCCGGGAGCCAAAAACATTCAGTACTTC.

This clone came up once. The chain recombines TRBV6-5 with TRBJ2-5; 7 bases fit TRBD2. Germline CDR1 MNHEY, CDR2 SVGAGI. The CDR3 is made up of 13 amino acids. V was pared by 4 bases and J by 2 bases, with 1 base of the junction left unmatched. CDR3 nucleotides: TGTGCCAGCAGTTCTAGCGGACAAGAGACCCAGTACTTC. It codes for CASSSSGQETQYF.

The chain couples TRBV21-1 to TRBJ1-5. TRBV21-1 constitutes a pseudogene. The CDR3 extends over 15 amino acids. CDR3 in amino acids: CASSKVWRRNQPQHF. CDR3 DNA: TGTGCCAGCAGCAAAGTCTGGAGAAGGAATCAGCCCCAGCATTTT.

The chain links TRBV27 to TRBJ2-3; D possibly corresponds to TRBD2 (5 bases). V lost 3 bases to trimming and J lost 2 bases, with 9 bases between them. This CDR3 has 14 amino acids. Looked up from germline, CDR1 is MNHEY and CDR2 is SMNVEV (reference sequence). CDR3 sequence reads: CASSFSSITDTQYF. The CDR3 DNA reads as TGTGCCAGCAGTTTTTCTAGCATCACAGATACGCAGTATTTT.

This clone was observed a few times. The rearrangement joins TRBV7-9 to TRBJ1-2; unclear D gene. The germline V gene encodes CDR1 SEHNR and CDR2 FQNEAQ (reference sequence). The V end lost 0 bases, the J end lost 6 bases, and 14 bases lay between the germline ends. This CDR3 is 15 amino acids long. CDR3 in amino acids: CASSLAAQSLDGYTF. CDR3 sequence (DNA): TGTGCCAGCAGCTTAGCGGCACAGTCTCTTGATGGCTACACCTTC.

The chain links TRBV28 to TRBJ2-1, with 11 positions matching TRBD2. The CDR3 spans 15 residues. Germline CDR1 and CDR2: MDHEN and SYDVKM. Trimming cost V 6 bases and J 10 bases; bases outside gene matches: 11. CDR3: CASRVAGGPFGEQFF. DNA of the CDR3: TGTGCCAGCAGGGTAGCGGGAGGGCCTTTTGGGGAGCAGTTCTTC. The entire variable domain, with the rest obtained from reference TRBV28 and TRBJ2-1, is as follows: DVKVTQSSRYLVKRTGEKVFLECVQDMDHENMFWYRQDPGLGLRLIYFSYDVKMKEKGDIPEGYSVSREKKERFSLILESASTNQTSMYLCASRVAGGPFGEQFFGPGTRLTVL.

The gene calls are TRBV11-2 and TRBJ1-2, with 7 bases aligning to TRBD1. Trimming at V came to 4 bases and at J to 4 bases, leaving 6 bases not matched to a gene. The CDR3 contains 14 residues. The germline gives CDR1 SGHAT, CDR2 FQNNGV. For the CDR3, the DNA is TGTGCCAGCAGCTCATACAGGGGTCCCTATGGCTACACCTTC. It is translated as CASSSYRGPYGYTF.

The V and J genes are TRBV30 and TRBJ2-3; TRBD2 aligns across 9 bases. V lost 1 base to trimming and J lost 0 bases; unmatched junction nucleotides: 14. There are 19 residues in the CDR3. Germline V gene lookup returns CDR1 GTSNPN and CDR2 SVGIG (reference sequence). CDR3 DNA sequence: TGTGCCTGGAGTGGTGGGCTAGCGGGGATTTTTGCTAGCACAGATACGCAGTATTTT. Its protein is CAWSGGLAGIFASTDTQYF.

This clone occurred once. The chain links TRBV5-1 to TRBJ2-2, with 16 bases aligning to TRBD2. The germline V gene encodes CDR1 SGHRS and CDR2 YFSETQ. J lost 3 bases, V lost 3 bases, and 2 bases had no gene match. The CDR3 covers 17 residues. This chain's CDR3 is CASSWGLAGGYTGELFF. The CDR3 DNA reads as TGCGCCAGCAGCTGGGGACTAGCGGGAGGGTACACCGGGGAGCTGTTTTTT.

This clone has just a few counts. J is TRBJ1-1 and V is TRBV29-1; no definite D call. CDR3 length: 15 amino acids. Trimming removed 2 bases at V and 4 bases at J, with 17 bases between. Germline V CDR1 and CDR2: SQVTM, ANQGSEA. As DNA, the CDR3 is TGCAGCGTTGAAAATCGGCCGGCGCCATTCACTGAAGCTTTCTTT. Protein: CSVENRPAPFTEAFF.

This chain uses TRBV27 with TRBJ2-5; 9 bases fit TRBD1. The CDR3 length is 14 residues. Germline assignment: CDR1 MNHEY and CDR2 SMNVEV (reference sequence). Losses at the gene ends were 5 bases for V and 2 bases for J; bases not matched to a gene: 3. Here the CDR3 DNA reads TGTGCCAGCAGTCTCGGGACAGGGCAAGAGACCCAGTACTTC. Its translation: CASSLGTGQETQYF.

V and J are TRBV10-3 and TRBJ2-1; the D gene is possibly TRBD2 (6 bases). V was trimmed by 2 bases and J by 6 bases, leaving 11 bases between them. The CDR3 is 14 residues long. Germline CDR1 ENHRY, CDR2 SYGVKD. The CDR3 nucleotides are TGTGCCATCAGTGAGGGACCAGCGGGCAATGAGCAGTTCTTC. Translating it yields CAISEGPAGNEQFF.

The CDR3 bases are TGCGCCACCCAGGGGCACCCGAACACTGAAGCTTTCTTT. Encoded protein: CATQGHPNTEAFF. This chain uses TRBV5-1 with TRBJ1-1; D may be TRBD1 (6 bases). Trimming left V 9 bases short and J 1 base short, with 13 bases between. CDR3 size: 13 residues. The germline V gene has CDR1 SGHRS and CDR2 YFSETQ.

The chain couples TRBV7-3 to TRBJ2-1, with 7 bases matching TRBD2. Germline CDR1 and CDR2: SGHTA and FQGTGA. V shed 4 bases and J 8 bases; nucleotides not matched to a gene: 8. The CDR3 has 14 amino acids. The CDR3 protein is CASSWAGADDEQFF. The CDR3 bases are TGTGCCAGCAGCTGGGCGGGAGCGGATGATGAGCAGTTCTTC.

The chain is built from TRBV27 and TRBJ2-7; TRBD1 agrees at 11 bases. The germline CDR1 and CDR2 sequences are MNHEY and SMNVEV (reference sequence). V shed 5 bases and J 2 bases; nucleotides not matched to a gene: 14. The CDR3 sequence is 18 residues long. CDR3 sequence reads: CASSLLGTGGSRTYEQYF. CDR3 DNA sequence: TGTGCCAGCAGTCTATTAGGGACAGGGGGTTCGAGGACCTACGAGCAGTACTTC.

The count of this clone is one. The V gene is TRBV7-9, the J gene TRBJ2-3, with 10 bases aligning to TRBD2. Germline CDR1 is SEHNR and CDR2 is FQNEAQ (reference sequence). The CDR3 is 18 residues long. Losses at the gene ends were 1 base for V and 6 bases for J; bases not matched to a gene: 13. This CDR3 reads CASSLGRLAGARGDTQYF. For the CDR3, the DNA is TGTGCCAGCAGCTTAGGTCGTCTAGCGGGGGCCCGCGGGGATACGCAGTATTTT.

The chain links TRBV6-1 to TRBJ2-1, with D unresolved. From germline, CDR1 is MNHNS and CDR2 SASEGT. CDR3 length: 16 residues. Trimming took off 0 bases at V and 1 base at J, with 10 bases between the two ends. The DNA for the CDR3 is TGTGCCAGCAGTGAAGCTGCTATCCCGTCCTACAATGAGCAGTTCTTC. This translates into CASSEAAIPSYNEQFF.

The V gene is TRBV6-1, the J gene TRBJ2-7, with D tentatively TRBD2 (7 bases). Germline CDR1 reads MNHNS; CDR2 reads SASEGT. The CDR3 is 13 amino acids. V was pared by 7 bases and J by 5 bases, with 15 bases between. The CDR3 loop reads CASNREGLDEQYF. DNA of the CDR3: TGTGCCAGCAACAGGGAGGGTTTGGACGAGCAGTACTTC.

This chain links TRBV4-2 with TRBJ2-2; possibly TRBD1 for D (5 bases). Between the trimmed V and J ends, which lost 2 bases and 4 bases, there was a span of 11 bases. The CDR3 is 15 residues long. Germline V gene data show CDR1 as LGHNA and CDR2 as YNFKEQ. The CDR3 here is CASSQQGTPTGELFF. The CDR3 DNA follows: TGTGCCAGCAGCCAACAGGGCACCCCCACCGGGGAGCTGTTTTTT.

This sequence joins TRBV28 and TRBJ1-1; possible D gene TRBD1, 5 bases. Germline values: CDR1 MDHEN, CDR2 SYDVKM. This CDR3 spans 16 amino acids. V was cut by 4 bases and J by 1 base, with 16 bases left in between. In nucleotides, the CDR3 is TGTGCCAGCAGTTCAACCCAGGGTTCTGCGAACACTGAAGCTTTCTTT. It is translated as CASSSTQGSANTEAFF.

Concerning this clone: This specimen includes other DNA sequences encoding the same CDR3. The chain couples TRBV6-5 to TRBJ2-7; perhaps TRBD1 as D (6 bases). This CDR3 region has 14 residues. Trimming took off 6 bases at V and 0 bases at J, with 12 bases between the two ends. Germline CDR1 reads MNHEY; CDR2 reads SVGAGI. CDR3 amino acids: CASSRTASSYEQYF. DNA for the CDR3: TGTGCCAGCAGCCGGACAGCGAGCTCCTACGAGCAGTACTTC.

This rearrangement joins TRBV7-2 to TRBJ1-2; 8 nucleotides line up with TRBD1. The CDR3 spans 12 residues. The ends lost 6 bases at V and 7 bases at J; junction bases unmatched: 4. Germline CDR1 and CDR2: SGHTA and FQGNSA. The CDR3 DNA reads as TGTGCCAGCAGTCCAGGGGGCGGTGGCTACACCTTC. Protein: CASSPGGGGYTF.

The CDR3 bases are TGTGCCAGCAGCCAATCCCGACATACGGGGCCGAACACTGAAGCTTTCTTT. Protein product: CASSQSRHTGPNTEAFF. V usage is TRBV14 and J usage is TRBJ1-1, with a tentative D call TRBD1 (5 bases). This CDR3 comprises 17 residues. The germline V and J ends were trimmed by 2 bases and 1 base, with 17 bases remaining between them. Looked up from germline, CDR1 is SGHDN and CDR2 is FVKESK.

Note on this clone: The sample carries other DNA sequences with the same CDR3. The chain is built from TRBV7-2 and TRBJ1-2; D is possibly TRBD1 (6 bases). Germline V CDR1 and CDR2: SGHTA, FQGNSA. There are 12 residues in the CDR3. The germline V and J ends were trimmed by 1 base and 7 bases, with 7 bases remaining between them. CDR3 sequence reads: CASSLDRAGYTF. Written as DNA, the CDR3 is TGTGCCAGCAGCTTAGACAGGGCTGGCTACACCTTC. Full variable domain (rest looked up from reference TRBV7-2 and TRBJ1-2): GAGVSQSPSNKVTEKGKDVELRCDPISGHTALYWYRQSLGQGLEFLIYFQGNSAPDKSGLPSDRFSAERTGGSVSTLTIQRTQQEDSAVYLCASSLDRAGYTFGSGTRLTVV.

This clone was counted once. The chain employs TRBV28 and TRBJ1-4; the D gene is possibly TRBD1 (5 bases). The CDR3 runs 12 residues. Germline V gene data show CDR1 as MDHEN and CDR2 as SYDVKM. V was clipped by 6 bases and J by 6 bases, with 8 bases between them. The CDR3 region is CASRLTDEKLFF. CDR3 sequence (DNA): TGTGCCAGCAGACTGACAGATGAAAAACTGTTTTTT.

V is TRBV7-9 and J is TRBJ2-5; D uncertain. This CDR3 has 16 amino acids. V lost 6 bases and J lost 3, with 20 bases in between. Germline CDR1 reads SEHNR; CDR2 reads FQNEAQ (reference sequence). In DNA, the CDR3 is TGTGCCAGCAGTCTAAGGGAACCCTACCCTGAAGAGACCCAGTACTTC. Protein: CASSLREPYPEETQYF.

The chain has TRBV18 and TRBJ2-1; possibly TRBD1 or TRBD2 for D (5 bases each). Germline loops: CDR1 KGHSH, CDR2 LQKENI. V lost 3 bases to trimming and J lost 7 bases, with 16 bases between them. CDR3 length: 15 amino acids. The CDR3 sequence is CASSPGSGSGNEQFF. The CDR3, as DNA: TGTGCCAGCTCACCCGGTTCAGGGTCGGGGAATGAGCAGTTCTTC.